These T cell receptor beta chains were read from a single sample in a study of Graves' ophthalmopathy and Graves' hyperthyroidism. MiXCR, run by TCRdb on the multiplex PCR reads, gives a single entry per CDR3 protein. The sample includes roughly 480,000 distinct CDR3 sequences, about 15% seen only once; the top ten take 9.8%. Sequencing was performed on blood. The receptors were gathered from a woman aged 25 to 39 with Graves' ophthalmopathy. The CDR3 runs from the conserved cysteine through the conserved F or W. Fields, in order: CDR3 length, J gene, clone size, V gene, D gene, CDR3 DNA, CDR3 protein. A D gene is named only where the DNA matches it firmly. Only some rows state a clone size, as once, few, many or a class for expanded clones.

CDR3 length: 13
J gene: TRBJ2-7
clone size: .
V gene: TRBV6-2/TRBV6-3
D gene: .
CDR3 DNA: TGTGCCAGCAGGACCACAGGGTCGTCCGAGCAGTACTTC
CDR3 protein: CASRTTGSSEQYF

CDR3 length: 13
J gene: TRBJ1-1
clone size: few
V gene: TRBV11-2
D gene: .
CDR3 DNA: TGTGCCAGCAGCTTACCGTCTTTAACTGAAGCTTTCTTT
CDR3 protein: CASSLPSLTEAFF

CDR3 length: 13
J gene: TRBJ1-3
clone size: many
V gene: TRBV6-5
D gene: TRBD1
CDR3 DNA: TGTGCCAGTGGGACAGTCTCTGGAAACACCATATATTTT
CDR3 protein: CASGTVSGNTIYF

CDR3 length: 16
J gene: TRBJ1-1
clone size: many
V gene: TRBV6-4
D gene: TRBD1
CDR3 DNA: TGTGCCAGCAGTGTCACCGGGACAGGGGAAGGGGCTGAAGCTTTCTTT
CDR3 protein: CASSVTGTGEGAEAFF

CDR3 length: 16
J gene: TRBJ2-7
clone size: many
V gene: TRBV6-5
D gene: .
CDR3 DNA: TGTGCCAGCAGTTCCCCCGGGACTCCTCTCTCCTACGAGCAGTACTTC
CDR3 protein: CASSSPGTPLSYEQYF

CDR3 length: 15
J gene: TRBJ1-5
clone size: many
V gene: TRBV12-5
D gene: .
CDR3 DNA: TGTGCTAGTGGTCAACAGAGTCATAGCAATCAGCCCCAGCATTTT
CDR3 protein: CASGQQSHSNQPQHF

CDR3 length: 18
J gene: TRBJ2-1
clone size: many
V gene: TRBV6-2/TRBV6-3
D gene: TRBD2
CDR3 DNA: TGTGCCAGCACCAAGTGGACTAGCGGGAGGCTGTCCTACAATGAGCAGTTCTTC
CDR3 protein: CASTKWTSGRLSYNEQFF

CDR3 length: 11
J gene: TRBJ2-7
clone size: .
V gene: TRBV28
D gene: .
CDR3 DNA: TGTGCCAGCACCGGGACATACGAGCAGTACTTC
CDR3 protein: CASTGTYEQYF

CDR3 length: 14
J gene: TRBJ1-1
clone size: many
V gene: TRBV7-9
D gene: TRBD1
CDR3 DNA: TGTGCCAGCAGCTCCGGGACAGTGAACACTGAAGCTTTCTTT
CDR3 protein: CASSSGTVNTEAFF

CDR3 length: 16
J gene: TRBJ2-5
clone size: few
V gene: TRBV7-9
D gene: TRBD1
CDR3 DNA: TGTGCCAGCAGCTTAGTGAGTAGGACAGGACAAGAGACCCAGTACTTC
CDR3 protein: CASSLVSRTGQETQYF

CDR3 length: 11
J gene: TRBJ1-1
clone size: many
V gene: TRBV27
D gene: TRBD1
CDR3 DNA: TGTGCCAGCAGTAACCAGGGGGCGGCTTTCTTT
CDR3 protein: CASSNQGAAFF

CDR3 length: 12
J gene: TRBJ1-6
clone size: many
V gene: TRBV7-2
D gene: .
CDR3 DNA: TGTGCCAGCAGCTTAAATTACCCACCCCTCCACTTT
CDR3 protein: CASSLNYPPLHF

CDR3 length: 18
J gene: TRBJ2-7
clone size: .
V gene: TRBV20-1
D gene: .
CDR3 DNA: TGCAGTGCTAGAGATAAGGGTTCGGTCCACGGAGCCCCCTACGAGCAGTACTTC
CDR3 protein: CSARDKGSVHGAPYEQYF

CDR3 length: 14
J gene: TRBJ2-2
clone size: many
V gene: TRBV6-1
D gene: TRBD2
CDR3 DNA: TGTGCCAGCAAGTTAAGCGGGAGTATCGGGGAGCTGTTTTTT
CDR3 protein: CASKLSGSIGELFF

CDR3 length: 14
J gene: TRBJ1-1
clone size: .
V gene: TRBV6-2/TRBV6-3
D gene: .
CDR3 DNA: TGTGCCAGCAGTTATCGGGAGGGACCCACTGAAGCTTTCTTT
CDR3 protein: CASSYREGPTEAFF

CDR3 length: 16
J gene: TRBJ2-4
clone size: many
V gene: TRBV6-1
D gene: .
CDR3 DNA: TGTGCCAGCAGCCAGAGTAACCGGGCCCCTGGGGACATTCAGTACTTC
CDR3 protein: CASSQSNRAPGDIQYF

CDR3 length: 13
J gene: TRBJ1-5
clone size: many
V gene: TRBV6-2/TRBV6-3
D gene: .
CDR3 DNA: TGTGCCAGCAGTCACGGAGTTCTGCAGCCCCAGCATTTT
CDR3 protein: CASSHGVLQPQHF

CDR3 length: 14
J gene: TRBJ1-1
clone size: few
V gene: TRBV19
D gene: TRBD1
CDR3 DNA: TGTGCCAGTAGGAAGGGGGCGATCATCGCTGAAGCTTTCTTT
CDR3 protein: CASRKGAIIAEAFF

CDR3 length: 15
J gene: TRBJ2-7
clone size: many
V gene: TRBV20-1
D gene: TRBD1
CDR3 DNA: TGCAGTGCTAGGAAGGTGGCGTGGACAGGGGGAGAGCAGTACTTC
CDR3 protein: CSARKVAWTGGEQYF

CDR3 length: 13
J gene: TRBJ1-1
clone size: many
V gene: TRBV19
D gene: .
CDR3 DNA: TGTGCCAGTAATGAGGGGAGGGACACTGAAGCTTTCTTT
CDR3 protein: CASNEGRDTEAFF

CDR3 length: 15
J gene: TRBJ1-2
clone size: many
V gene: TRBV9
D gene: .
CDR3 DNA: TGTGCCAGCAGCGTAGGTGCGGGGCTCGACTATGGCTACACCTTC
CDR3 protein: CASSVGAGLDYGYTF

CDR3 length: 16
J gene: TRBJ2-6
clone size: many
V gene: TRBV28
D gene: TRBD1
CDR3 DNA: TGTGCCAGCAGGGGACAGGGGAGCTCTGGGGCCAACGTCCTGACTTTC
CDR3 protein: CASRGQGSSGANVLTF

CDR3 length: 17
J gene: TRBJ2-5
clone size: many
V gene: TRBV2
D gene: TRBD2
CDR3 DNA: TGTGCCAGCAGTTTGCTCCCTAGCGGGGGGGTACAAGAGACCCAGTACTTC
CDR3 protein: CASSLLPSGGVQETQYF

CDR3 length: 17
J gene: TRBJ1-1
clone size: many
V gene: TRBV15
D gene: .
CDR3 DNA: TGTGCCACCAGCAGAGTTGGGGGGCGGATAGTTGTCGCTGAAGCTTTCTTT
CDR3 protein: CATSRVGGRIVVAEAFF

CDR3 length: 14
J gene: TRBJ2-7
clone size: many
V gene: TRBV10-2
D gene: .
CDR3 DNA: TGCGCCAGCAGTGAAAAGATTGACTTATGGGAGCAGTACTTC
CDR3 protein: CASSEKIDLWEQYF

CDR3 length: 15
J gene: TRBJ1-1
clone size: many
V gene: TRBV18
D gene: .
CDR3 DNA: TGTGCCAGCTCACCAGGGATTGCAGCGAACACTGAAGCTTTCTTT
CDR3 protein: CASSPGIAANTEAFF

CDR3 length: 11
J gene: TRBJ1-1
clone size: few
V gene: TRBV20-1
D gene: .
CDR3 DNA: TGCAGTGCTAGCGGCCTTACTGAAGCTTTCTTT
CDR3 protein: CSASGLTEAFF

CDR3 length: 16
J gene: TRBJ2-7
clone size: many
V gene: TRBV30
D gene: .
CDR3 DNA: TGTGCCTGGAGCGGGTTTGTCACTCTGAGCTCCTACGAGCAGTACTTC
CDR3 protein: CAWSGFVTLSSYEQYF

CDR3 length: 11
J gene: TRBJ1-2
clone size: few
V gene: TRBV6-1
D gene: .
CDR3 DNA: TGTGCCAGCAGAGGCGGGGGCGGCTACACCTTC
CDR3 protein: CASRGGGGYTF

CDR3 length: 14
J gene: TRBJ2-2
clone size: few
V gene: TRBV20-1
D gene: .
CDR3 DNA: TGCAGTGCTAGCCCCCCGACCGGCACCGGGGAGCTGTTTTTT
CDR3 protein: CSASPPTGTGELFF

CDR3 length: 15
J gene: TRBJ2-7
clone size: few
V gene: TRBV19
D gene: TRBD1
CDR3 DNA: TGTGCCAGTAGTATTTGGACAGGGGATTTCTACGAGCAGTACTTC
CDR3 protein: CASSIWTGDFYEQYF

CDR3 length: 14
J gene: TRBJ2-7
clone size: many
V gene: TRBV3-1
D gene: .
CDR3 DNA: TGTGCCAGCAGCCAAGATCTCGTCAGTTACGAGCAGTACTTC
CDR3 protein: CASSQDLVSYEQYF

CDR3 length: 16
J gene: TRBJ2-2
clone size: many
V gene: TRBV12-3/TRBV12-4
D gene: TRBD1
CDR3 DNA: TGTGCCAGCTCTGCTTCCGGGACAGGGGGGACCGGGGAGCTGTTTTTT
CDR3 protein: CASSASGTGGTGELFF

CDR3 length: 16
J gene: TRBJ2-6
clone size: many
V gene: TRBV5-1
D gene: .
CDR3 DNA: TGCGCCAGCAGCTTCCAGGTTCCCTCTGGGGCCAACGTCCTGACTTTC
CDR3 protein: CASSFQVPSGANVLTF

CDR3 length: 14
J gene: TRBJ1-5
clone size: many
V gene: TRBV6-1
D gene: .
CDR3 DNA: TGTGCCAGCACCATTTCAGGGCTAGGTCAGCCCCAGCATTTT
CDR3 protein: CASTISGLGQPQHF

CDR3 length: 11
J gene: TRBJ1-1
clone size: many
V gene: TRBV29-1
D gene: .
CDR3 DNA: TGCAGCGTTGAGGTGAGCACTGAAGCTTTCTTT
CDR3 protein: CSVEVSTEAFF

CDR3 length: 11
J gene: TRBJ2-5
clone size: .
V gene: TRBV6-1
D gene: .
CDR3 DNA: TGTGCCAGCAAACGTGAGGGGACCCAGTACTTC
CDR3 protein: CASKREGTQYF

CDR3 length: 14
J gene: TRBJ2-4
clone size: many
V gene: TRBV19
D gene: TRBD1
CDR3 DNA: TGTGCCAGTAGTCCGACAGGGGTCGGAAACATTCAGTACTTC
CDR3 protein: CASSPTGVGNIQYF

CDR3 length: 17
J gene: TRBJ2-2
clone size: .
V gene: TRBV4-2
D gene: TRBD2
CDR3 DNA: TGTGCCAGCAGCCAAGCCCGGACTAGCGGGAGTGCCGGGGAGCTGTTGTTT
CDR3 protein: CASSQARTSGSAGELLF

CDR3 length: 16
J gene: TRBJ2-5
clone size: many
V gene: TRBV20-1
D gene: .
CDR3 DNA: TGCAGTGCTAGAGCCGGGGAGGCAGTCAAAGTAGAGACCCAGTACTTC
CDR3 protein: CSARAGEAVKVETQYF

CDR3 length: 15
J gene: TRBJ1-2
clone size: many
V gene: TRBV12-3/TRBV12-4
D gene: TRBD1
CDR3 DNA: TGTGCCAGCAGTTTCGTTGGACAGGGAAGTGATGGCTACACCTTC
CDR3 protein: CASSFVGQGSDGYTF

CDR3 length: 14
J gene: TRBJ2-5
clone size: many
V gene: TRBV6-5
D gene: .
CDR3 DNA: TGTGCCAGCAGTTATGAAGGGGCGCAGGAGACCCAGTACTTC
CDR3 protein: CASSYEGAQETQYF

CDR3 length: 19
J gene: TRBJ2-7
clone size: many
V gene: TRBV6-2/TRBV6-3
D gene: TRBD2
CDR3 DNA: TGTGCCAGCAGTTACCGTATCCCTCGGGGCGGGGGGCGGTCCTACGAGCAGTACTTC
CDR3 protein: CASSYRIPRGGGRSYEQYF

CDR3 length: 14
J gene: TRBJ2-2
clone size: many
V gene: TRBV7-9
D gene: .
CDR3 DNA: TGTGCCAGCACCTCCCCCGGCAACACCGGGGAGCTGTTTTTT
CDR3 protein: CASTSPGNTGELFF